Here is one T cell receptor beta chain with its context. What antigen it recognizes has not been identified. No much larger clone is present one base from it, and per-base qualities are unavailable. The immunoSEQ Assay was used to sequence TCR beta CDR3 regions from DNA. Per the source publication's procedure: T cell density was computed as TCR beta template counts normalized to usable DNA estimated by amplifying housekeeping genes. Richness was estimated with the preseqR package, extrapolating to 400,000 templates for PBMC samples and 120,000 templates for tissue samples. Clonality was taken to be one minus Pielou's evenness. Tissue-enriched TCRs were identified by differential abundance testing using productive amino-acid clonotypes, minimum total count 5 and alpha 0.1. The Jaccard Index and the Morisita Overlap Index were used to measure repertoire overlap between compartments. GLIPH clustered TCR beta CDR3s with public tetramer-defined viral CDR3s; viral motifs required at least three viral sequences plus V-gene enrichment. TCRdb obtained this table from immuneACCESS and retained in-frame rearrangements with V and J assigned. These tables miss some clones; where compared with another copy, unresolved V genes account for less than half of the shortfall, and the remainder is unexplained. V and J calls and clone size are copied from that table; D and trimming were computed from the DNA. Here the sample has tens of thousands of clones; roughly nine tenths occur a single time. The ten top clones hold about 3.8% of the sample.

This sample is drawn from a study of T cells in localized non-small cell lung cancer (dated by TCRdb to the early 2020s). Study-level background: The study examined T cell repertoires in roughly 240 patients with early-stage NSCLC and compared tumors with uninvolved tumor-adjacent lungs. All 236 NSCLC patients in the cohort were treatment-naive and had localized lung tumors that were resected. NSCLC patients had a mean age of approximately 66 years, and approximately 140 were male and nearly 110 female. Results and caveats for the whole study, not just this receptor: Uninvolved tumor-adjacent lung showed the highest T cell clonality, higher than tumor, which suggests more focused antigenic responses in the adjacent lung. Higher blood T cell density associated with longer overall survival, while higher adjacent-lung clonality associated with shorter survival. Because the study design was exploratory, TCR variables were selected using unadjusted p-values without false-discovery rate correction. Multi-region tumor sequencing was not performed, so intratumor heterogeneity could not be excluded. Of the top 100 tumor clones, a median of roughly 53 were detected in paired uninvolved adjacent lung; around 30 were also among that lung's top 100.

At diagnosis, peripheral blood, uninvolved tumor-adjacent lung and tumor were collected and stored as a combination of fresh-frozen and FFPE material. For TCR repertoire profiling, the blood samples were analyzed as peripheral blood mononuclear cells. The receptor's source is a man aged 40-75 years with stage I lung adenocarcinoma. The sequences come from peripheral blood, collected before any cancer treatment.

The CDR3 reads as follows: CASSVAPIQGDTTYEQYF. In nucleotide form, the sequence is TGTGCCAGCAGCGTAGCCCCCATACAGGGAGATACGACCTACGAGCAGTACTTC. The chain joins TRBV9 to TRBJ2-7, and the D gene may be TRBD1, 6 bases matching. Its CDR3 holds 18 amino acids, cysteine through phenylalanine. Only the CDR3 portion is preserved as DNA: 54 bases, with reading frame beginning at the first base. V lost 0 bases and J lost 2 bases; the stretch between them is 21 bases long. CDR1 and CDR2 are read off the germline V gene as SGDLS and YYNGEE.